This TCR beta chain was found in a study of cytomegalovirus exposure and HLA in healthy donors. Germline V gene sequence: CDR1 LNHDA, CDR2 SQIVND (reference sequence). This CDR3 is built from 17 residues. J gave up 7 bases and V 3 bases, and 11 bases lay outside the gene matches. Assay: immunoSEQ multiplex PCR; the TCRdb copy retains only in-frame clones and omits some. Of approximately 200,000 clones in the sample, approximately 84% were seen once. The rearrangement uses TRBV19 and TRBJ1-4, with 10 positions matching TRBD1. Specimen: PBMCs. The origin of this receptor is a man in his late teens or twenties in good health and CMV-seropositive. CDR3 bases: TGTGCCAGTAGTATGGGGCGGGGGGACAGGGGAAGTGAAAAACTGTTTTTT. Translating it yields CASSMGRGDRGSEKLFF.